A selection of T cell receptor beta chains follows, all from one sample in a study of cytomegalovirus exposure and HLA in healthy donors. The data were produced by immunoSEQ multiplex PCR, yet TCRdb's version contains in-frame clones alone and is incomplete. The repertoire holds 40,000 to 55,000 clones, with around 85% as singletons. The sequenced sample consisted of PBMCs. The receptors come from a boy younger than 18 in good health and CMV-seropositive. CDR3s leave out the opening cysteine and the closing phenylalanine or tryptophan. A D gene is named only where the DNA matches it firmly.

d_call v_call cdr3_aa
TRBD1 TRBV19 ASRGLGYEQY
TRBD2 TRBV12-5 ASGATSGTGELF
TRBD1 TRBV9 ASSPSGTGATEAF
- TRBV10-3 AISEVRSPTGELF
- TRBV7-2 ASSTPGGELF
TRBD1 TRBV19 ASSRTGDRNTIY
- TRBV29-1 SVESTEAF
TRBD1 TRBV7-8 ASSSGQGYGYT
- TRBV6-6 ASGQLYNEQF
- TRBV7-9 ASSPQPRTGKGLAQY
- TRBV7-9 ASSPTGHRSAEAF
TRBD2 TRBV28 ASSQFEESGGAQETQY
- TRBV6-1 ASSALTGGYGYT
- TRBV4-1 ASSQGVAGVAYSPLH
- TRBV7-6 ASSFVGAEAF
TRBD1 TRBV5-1 ASSFTGAYEQY
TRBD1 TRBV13 ASSLGTGNQPQH
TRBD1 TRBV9 ASSGESGTGLNYGYT
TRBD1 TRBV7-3 ASSLTGSQPQH
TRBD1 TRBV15 ATSRETGTGSGELF
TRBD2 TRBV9 ASSGGVAGTDTQY
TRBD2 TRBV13 ASSLSGSSYNEQF
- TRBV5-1 ASSLVGEDEQY